A selection of T cell receptor beta chains follows, all from one sample in a study of T cells in Graves' hyperthyroidism and ophthalmopathy. Each CDR3 protein gets one entry after TCRdb re-called the multiplex PCR reads with MiXCR. This table has fewer than 500,000 distinct CDR3 sequences, more than 14% appearing once. Sequencing used blood. The receptor source for this set is a woman aged 25 to 39 with Graves' ophthalmopathy. Both conserved end residues are part of each CDR3.

>18|TRBJ2-3|TRBV7-3
CASSLVGGGQGGADTQYF
>15|TRBJ1-1|TRBV18
CASSHRTGVNTEAFF
>16|TRBJ2-3|TRBV28
CASSSGLAGGSDTQYF
>16|TRBJ2-3|TRBV20-1
CSARDPSSPSTDTQYF
>16|TRBJ2-3|TRBV20-1
CSASASSGGRTDTQYF
>16|TRBJ2-3|TRBV3-1
CASSQLDRPYTDTQYF
>17|TRBJ2-3|TRBV18
CASSPYQPGQGALTQYF
>13|TRBJ1-1|TRBV7-6
CASSATGGTEAFF
>14|TRBJ2-7|TRBV7-8
CASSLSGGSYEQYF
>16|TRBJ1-5|TRBV28
CASSSGGQGANRPQHF
>13|TRBJ2-1|TRBV28
CASRDISYNEQFF
>14|TRBJ2-7|TRBV7-9
CASGFTGLSYEQYF
>14|TRBJ2-5|TRBV11-2
CASSSGRREETQYF
>17|TRBJ2-3|TRBV20-1
CSATGRLAGGASDTQYF
>15|TRBJ2-3|TRBV10-1
CASSDPGDPTDTQYF
>16|TRBJ2-7|TRBV30
CAWSVIGVGGIYEQYF
>14|TRBJ2-5|TRBV20-1
CSARTGTPRETQYF
>15|TRBJ1-2|TRBV12-3/TRBV12-4
CASSFGIRSVYGYTF
>15|TRBJ1-5|TRBV19
CASRKQGFSNQPQHF
>18|TRBJ2-1|TRBV7-9
CASSPGQGTGGLGNEQFF
>16|TRBJ2-3|TRBV4-1
CASSQEVPGVKDTQYF
>16|TRBJ1-4|TRBV15
CATSRDHITGAEKLFF
>14|TRBJ1-2|TRBV9
CASSRDREIYGYTF
>16|TRBJ1-2|TRBV6-5
CASSHNTGSLNYGYTF
>15|TRBJ1-3|TRBV28
CASSLSFLSENTIYF
>13|TRBJ2-7|TRBV19
CASSLTVNYEQYF
>13|TRBJ2-3|TRBV12-3/TRBV12-4
CASGVRAPDTQYF
>14|TRBJ2-5|TRBV7-2
CASSLMRYQETQYF
>15|TRBJ1-3|TRBV10-3
CAIRVDISSGNTIYF
>13|TRBJ2-5|TRBV28
CASNNPYQETQYF
>14|TRBJ1-5|TRBV5-8
CASSPDSLNQPQHF
>14|TRBJ1-2|TRBV27
CASRGNSIVYGYTF
>13|TRBJ2-7|TRBV20-1
CSATLDTSYEQYF
>15|TRBJ1-4|TRBV6-1
CASSTTGQRNEKLFF
>14|TRBJ2-1|TRBV12-3/TRBV12-4
CASSQAGGHNEQFF
>13|TRBJ2-3|TRBV3-1
CASRQPGQFTQYF
>13|TRBJ2-3|TRBV14
CASAAASTDTQYF
>18|TRBJ1-1|TRBV20-1
CSARDGGTGTGGLTEAFF
>13|TRBJ1-2|TRBV19
CASNGGSQDGYTF
>14|TRBJ1-3|TRBV9
CASSAKGSGNTIYF
>15|TRBJ1-4|TRBV14
CASSQEIRAGEKLFF
>15|TRBJ2-7|TRBV18
CASSRPKDSLYEQYF
>15|TRBJ1-2|TRBV5-1
CASSLPGTGGGGYTF
>12|TRBJ2-7|TRBV7-9
CASSSSSDEQYF
>16|TRBJ2-2|TRBV19
CASSYLAGGLGGELFF
>13|TRBJ2-7|TRBV15
CATSRDGSYEQYF
>18|TRBJ2-5|TRBV3-1
CASSQDPTSGEVGETQYF
>18|TRBJ2-2|TRBV5-6
CASSQLGQGLSNTGELFF
>15|TRBJ1-2|TRBV9
CASSAPQGYRYGYTF
>16|TRBJ2-1|TRBV7-2
CASSLGAVAGKDEQFF
>16|TRBJ1-2|TRBV27
CASSTTGTGGFFGYTF
>13|TRBJ1-2|TRBV6-1
CASSEAVSHGYTF